The T cell receptor beta chain described here comes from a study of T cell responses to AZD1222 COVID-19 vaccine. Study-level points and caveats: There were mostly white British donors and more females than males, and clonal diversity was possibly underestimated. Two doses of AZD1222 preceded a rise in Spike-specific TCR breadth and depth. All repertoire sampling was performed exclusively after the peak T cell response.

Profiling relied on immunoSEQ multiplex PCR, and the TCRdb table lists in-frame clones only, not all of them. The sample has fewer than 200,000 clones; roughly 92% are singletons. CDR1 is SGHRS, CDR2 YFSETQ, per germline. Trimming at V came to 2 bases and at J to 8 bases, leaving 5 bases not matched to a gene. This CDR3 is built from 15 residues. This clone came up once. Its antigen is undetermined. Second-dose timings of about 4 or about 12 weeks were pooled. The sample was peripheral blood, taken 28 days after the second AZD1222 dose. The origin of this receptor is an adult who received the AZD1222 COVID-19 vaccine. This chain connects TRBV5-1 to TRBJ2-2; 11 nucleotides match TRBD2. CDR3 in amino acids: CASSFTSGREGELFF. The CDR3 DNA reads TGCGCCAGCAGCTTTACTAGCGGGAGAGAGGGGGAGCTGTTTTTT. Using reference TRBV5-1 and TRBJ2-2 for the parts outside the CDR3, the full variable domain is KAGVTQTPRYLIKTRGQQVTLSCSPISGHRSVSWYQQTPGQGLQFLFEYFSETQRNKGNFPGRFSGRQFSNSRSEMNVSTLELGDSALYLCASSFTSGREGELFFGEGSRLTVL.